The next 2 T cell receptor beta chains were all read from a single sample in a study of blood T cell repertoires in COVID-19. TCRdb's table, derived via immunoSEQ multiplex PCR, lists solely in-frame clones and lacks some. The sample yields 300,000 to 400,000 clones, about 88% seen once. What was sequenced was PBMCs or T cells enriched from blood (not recorded which). These receptors all stem from a woman in her twenties or thirties who had recovered from COVID-19.

The chain couples TRBV12-3 or TRBV12-4 to TRBJ2-1; D not resolved. The CDR3 is made up of 13 amino acids. Deletions cut 3 bases from V and 4 bases from J, with 7 bases between. The CDR3 sequence: CASSFFGYNEQFF. The CDR3 coding sequence is TGTGCCAGCAGTTTTTTCGGTTACAATGAGCAGTTCTTC.

The genes are TRBV28 and TRBJ1-1; TRBD1 agrees at 7 bases. CDR3 size: 15 residues. V shed 5 bases, J shed 2 bases, and the junction held 8 bases outside the gene matches. From germline, CDR1 is MDHEN and CDR2 SYDVKM. CDR3 bases: TGTGCCAGCAGTAGGACAGGACTCTCTAACACTGAAGCTTTCTTT. It specifies CASSRTGLSNTEAFF.